The clone carrying this T cell receptor (beta chain) was seen once. Its antigen is unknown. The data belong to a study of cytomegalovirus exposure and HLA in healthy donors. Findings and limits, study-wide: Earlier results showed most TCR beta V segments being productive about 87% or about 30% of the time. Per a later analysis, about 17,000 TCR beta sequences showed association with HLA alleles at 0.05 false discovery rate. Follow-up analysis found HLA locus-dependent TCR association rates, highest for DRB1 and lowest for HLA-C.

Germline V gene lookup returns CDR1 KGHSH and CDR2 LQKENI. The trim removed 2 bases at V and 7 bases at J, leaving 6 bases unmatched. This CDR3 region has 16 residues. PCR was performed using 60 Vbeta and 13 Jbeta primers. Original processing methods: In a later analysis, some 80 million unique TCR beta chains included roughly 11 million shared by two or more donors. Profiled with immunoSEQ multiplex PCR; TCRdb holds only in-frame clones, not every one. V and J calls and clone size are copied from that table; D and trimming were computed from the DNA. The sample holds roughly 98,000 clones, 65% to 75% seen once.

The gene calls are TRBV18 and TRBJ2-1; TRBD2 aligns across 12 bases. The sample comprised PBMCs. The source of this sequence is a woman between 70 and 85 years old in good health and CMV-seropositive. The CDR3 loop is CASSPATSGSGNEQFF. The CDR3 DNA sequence: TGTGCCAGCTCACCAGCGACTAGCGGGAGCGGGAATGAGCAGTTCTTC.